This TCR beta chain stems from a study of shared clonotypes between healthy human individuals (dated by TCRdb to 2020 to 2022). At the level of the whole study: The cohort comprised two women and a few men aged 18 to 49 years. For each donor, CD4 naive and CD4 memory were each run on three plates, CD8 naive on two plates, and CD8 memory on one plate. To estimate repertoire size and how much clonotype sharing occurs between individuals, the study deeply sequenced the blood TCR repertoires of roughly 5 healthy adults. Different laboratories and diverse techniques were used to prepare libraries and sequence TCR repertoires, to increase sequencing depth and limit assay-specific biases. Leukapheresis yielded between about 0.94 and 10 billion PBMCs per donor.

Healthy HIV-negative adults with no recently reported acute infections or vaccinations were included as donors. Every donor was a Caucasian adult living in Nashville, Tennessee, USA. Magnetic negative selection was used to enrich CD4+ T cells, after which naive cells were positively selected on CD45RA and the negative fraction became the memory subset. Blood was collected by leukapheresis, and PBMCs were isolated by Ficoll-Histopaque density gradient centrifugation and then cryopreserved in liquid nitrogen vapor phase. Purity and quantity of every magnetically sorted T cell population were checked by analytical flow cytometry. From each sorted fraction, genomic DNA was isolated and quantified by UV absorbance on a Nanodrop 2000c. The study at large found these results: The small number of donors limited the genetic and exposure-history diversity represented. Pairwise subsampling led to the expectation that sequencing depth would affect the degree of clonotype sharing among donors. Approximately 5% of naive CD4, 3.5% of naive CD8, about 2.1% of memory CD4, and about 0.4% of memory CD8 clonotypes were shared across several donors. Naive subsets generally had larger estimated clonotype richness than memory subsets. Sampling was restricted to blood, and TCR repertoires in tissues likely differ from the TCR repertoires found in blood. Compared with non-shared clonotypes, the clonotypes found in all four sorted-subset donors had higher generation probabilities. Even with the large sequencing depth, rarefaction of the sorted-subset datasets indicated that sequencing was incomplete.

This clone was detected a few times. Its antigen remains undetermined. No base-level quality is on record; no much larger clone is a single base apart. Using the deep immunoSEQ assay, multiplex PCR amplified TCR CDR3 regions from genomic DNA. For each cell subset, the extracted genomic DNA was distributed evenly across all wells of several immunoSEQ 96-well plates, and each plate served as one replicate. For sorted subsets, each replicate PCR was loaded with approximately 0.2 ug genomic DNA, equivalent to 25,000 to 35,000 T cell genomes. Purified libraries were quantified with a Qubit 3.0 fluorometer, sized on a Bioanalyzer 2100, and re-quantified with the KAPA Library Quantification kit. Each immunoSEQ 96-well plate was sequenced on its own single-read 150-cycle Illumina NextSeq 550 flow cell. From the authors' description of their analysis: Because the immunoSEQ output held only junctional sequences and lacked quality scores, the filtering could not match the filtering applied to full-length reads. To assign V/J genes and CDR3, sequences were annotated against IMGT germline references using PyIR, a Python wrapper for IgBLAST v1.9. Reads with weak V/J assignments (E-value above 1e-6), missing CDR3, stop codons, out-of-frame junctions, or ambiguous translated residues were removed. A V3J clonotype was defined by an identical inferred V gene, J gene, and CDR3 amino acid sequence. To compute the percentage overlap between repertoires, the number of shared unique clonotypes was divided by the size of the smaller repertoire. Richness of each repertoire was evaluated using RTK rarefaction, the Chao1 estimator, and Recon v2.1 estimates of unobserved clonotypes. OLGA was used to compute generation probabilities for all TCRbeta clonotypes that the gDNA method yielded from a handful of donors. The table comes from immuneACCESS by way of TCRdb, which keeps in-frame sequences with V and J called. Part of the clones is missing from these tables; in studies checked, under half for an unresolved V gene and the rest for unknown reasons. That table is the source of V, J and clone size, and D and trimming were worked out from the DNA. Recorded for this sample are 600,000 to 700,000 clones; 60% to 75% of them occurred a single time. The leading ten clones occupy around 2% of the sample.

From its cysteine to its phenylalanine, the CDR3 spans 17 amino acids. The entry retains the CDR3 DNA only, 51 bases that are in frame from base 1. CDR1 and CDR2 are drawn from the germline V gene: SGHAT, FQNNGV. Relative to germline, V is missing 5 bases and J is missing 5 bases, with 18 bases of the junction outside any gene match. The rearrangement combines TRBV11-2 with TRBJ2-7; TRBD1 aligns with 7 central bases. Sequenced: memory CD4+ T cells sorted from blood. In light of the paper, this sample's cell subset or site label describes: CD45RA-negative fraction. The source is a young woman in good health. The CDR3 protein: CASSPHSGGRSIHEQYF. The DNA sequence is given as TGTGCCAGCAGCCCACATTCAGGGGGACGGTCTATCCACGAGCAGTACTTC.